Each of the 21 T cell receptor beta chains below was sequenced from the same sample in a study of blood T cell repertoires in COVID-19 (dated by TCRdb to about 2020). Library creation used the immunoSEQ multiplex PCR assay. Entries here come from immuneACCESS through TCRdb and include only in-frame sequences with V and J called. Some clones fail to appear in such tables; in the studies checked, an unresolved V gene covers under half of the shortfall, and the cause of the remainder is unknown. The sample table contains some 270,000 clones; only one count was recorded for approximately 86% of them. Of the sample, 0.85% to 1% is held by the ten largest clones. The sample was peripheral blood. The receptors stem from a human donor with COVID-19, enrolled during active disease. The donor label of this sample is uncertain.

Only a few counts were recorded for this clone. The rearrangement uses TRBV5-4 and TRBJ1-4; D ambiguous. The CDR3 has 13 amino acids. Germline V gene sequence: CDR1 SGHNT, CDR2 YYREEE (reference sequence). The ends were cut back, 4 bases at V and 4 bases at J, with 8 bases in the middle. The CDR3 here is CASSAEYNEKLFF. In nucleotides, the CDR3 is TGTGCCAGCAGCGCAGAATATAATGAAAAACTGTTTTTT.

Here the CDR3 reads CASSLDPPYSGNTIYF. The DNA for the CDR3 is TGTGCCAGCAGCTTGGACCCACCCTACTCTGGAAACACCATATATTTT. The rearrangement links TRBV5-4 to TRBJ1-3; D is uncertain. The V gene lost 0 bases and the J gene lost 0 bases, with 10 bases spanning the gap. Germline V gives CDR1 SGHNT, CDR2 YYREEE (reference sequence). This CDR3 is 16 amino acids long.

This rearrangement joins TRBV5-1 to TRBJ2-7; 12 nucleotides line up with TRBD2. The germline V gene has CDR1 SGHRS and CDR2 YFSETQ. J was trimmed by 6 bases and V by 4 bases; bases with no gene match: 20. The CDR3 runs 19 residues. The CDR3 region is CASSPTYTGGLAGGLEQYF. CDR3 nucleotide sequence: TGCGCCAGCAGCCCGACGTATACAGGGGGGCTAGCGGGAGGGCTCGAGCAGTACTTC. Full variable domain (outside the CDR3, taken from reference TRBV5-1 and TRBJ2-7): KAGVTQTPRYLIKTRGQQVTLSCSPISGHRSVSWYQQTPGQGLQFLFEYFSETQRNKGNFPGRFSGRQFSNSRSEMNVSTLELGDSALYLCASSPTYTGGLAGGLEQYFGPGTRLTVT.

This chain uses TRBV2 with TRBJ2-5, with D unresolved. V lost 3 bases, J lost 1 base, and 6 bases lay in between. Germline V gene data show CDR1 as SNHLY and CDR2 as FYNNEI. The length of the CDR3 is 13 residues. The CDR3 DNA is TGTGCCAGCAGTGATGGCTTCCAAGAGACCCAGTACTTC. It is translated as CASSDGFQETQYF.

DNA of the CDR3: TGTGCCAGCAGTAGGGGCCGACGATCCCATGGCTACACCTTC. It specifies CASSRGRRSHGYTF. This chain uses TRBV5-6 with TRBJ1-2; possibly TRBD1 for D (5 bases). V was trimmed by 5 bases and J by 6 bases, leaving 17 bases between them. This CDR3 region has 14 residues. CDR1 is SGHDT and CDR2 is YYEEEE in the germline V gene.

The rearrangement links TRBV24-1 to TRBJ2-5; possible D gene TRBD1, 6 bases. The CDR3 covers 14 residues. Germline-derived CDR1 and CDR2 are KGHDR and SFDVKD. V lost 9 bases to trimming and J lost 3 bases, with 16 bases between them. Written as DNA, the CDR3 is TGTGCCACCGCAGGGGACGTCTCTAAAGAGACCCAGTACTTC. It encodes CATAGDVSKETQYF.

This rearrangement joins TRBV5-6 to TRBJ2-7; D perhaps matches TRBD2 (6 bases). The germline V gene has CDR1 SGHDT and CDR2 YYEEEE. The length of the CDR3 is 15 residues. V lost 4 bases and J 4 bases, leaving 18 bases between the germline ends. The CDR3 reads CASSPVGREDYEQYF. The DNA of the CDR3 is TGTGCCAGCAGCCCCGTCGGGCGGGAAGATTACGAGCAGTACTTC.

This chain connects TRBV19 to TRBJ1-2; 8 bases match TRBD1. The CDR3 covers 14 residues. The V gene end was trimmed by 4 bases and the J gene end by 4 bases; junction bases not matched to a gene: 5. Germline V gene data show CDR1 as LNHDA and CDR2 as SQIVND (reference sequence). Here the CDR3 DNA reads TGTGCCAGTAGTACGCAGGGGGCGAGCTATGGCTACACCTTC. Its protein is CASSTQGASYGYTF.

CDR3 nucleotide sequence: TGTGCCAGCAGTGTTACTAGCGGGATCTTCTACGAGCAGTACTTC. The encoded protein is CASSVTSGIFYEQYF. V usage is TRBV28 and J usage is TRBJ2-7; 10 bases agree with TRBD2. With V trimmed by 5 bases and J by 3 bases, 7 bases remained unmatched. CDR1 and CDR2 from the germline V gene are MDHEN and SYDVKM. This CDR3 comprises 15 residues.

The rearrangement uses TRBV24-1 and TRBJ2-1, with D possibly being TRBD1 (6 bases). The germline V gene encodes CDR1 KGHDR and CDR2 SFDVKD. The CDR3 sequence is 13 residues long. The V end lost 2 bases, the J end lost 10 bases, and 11 bases lay between the germline ends. CDR3 amino acids: CATSDSHRVEQFF. The CDR3 DNA follows: TGTGCCACCAGTGATTCTCACAGGGTCGAGCAGTTCTTC.

The gene calls are TRBV18 and TRBJ1-1; D unresolved. This CDR3 spans 17 amino acids. Germline V lookup: CDR1 KGHSH, CDR2 LQKENI. V was cut by 0 bases and J by 0 bases, with 14 bases left in between. Here the CDR3 reads CASSPPIAAAMNTEAFF. The CDR3 nucleotides are TGTGCCAGCTCACCACCTATTGCTGCAGCGATGAACACTGAAGCTTTCTTT.

This clone occurred a few times. The J gene is TRBJ1-1, the V gene TRBV6-2 or TRBV6-3; D remains ambiguous. Per the germline V gene, CDR1 is MNHEY and CDR2 is SVGEGT. The germline V and J ends were trimmed by 0 bases and 8 bases, with 13 bases remaining between them. The CDR3 totals 14 residues. The CDR3, as DNA: TGTGCCAGCAGTTACTCGAGGTCTGCGGCCGAAGCTTTCTTT. It specifies CASSYSRSAAEAFF.

The chain's CDR3 is CASGGGPPNYGYTF. The CDR3 nucleotides are TGCGCCAGCGGGGGGGGTCCTCCTAACTATGGCTACACCTTC. The chain couples TRBV23-1 to TRBJ1-2; D perhaps matches TRBD1 (5 bases). TRBV23-1 is classed as an ORF, of uncertain function. The CDR3 runs 14 residues. V lost 8 bases and J lost 0, with 13 bases in between.

The genes are TRBV5-5 and TRBJ2-7; D unclear. This CDR3 has 13 amino acids. Germline CDR1 and CDR2: SGHKS and YYEKEE (reference sequence). Trimming took off 0 bases at V and 5 bases at J, with 9 bases between the two ends. This chain's CDR3 is CASSLGGLDEQYF. DNA for the CDR3: TGTGCCAGCAGCTTGGGAGGCCTCGACGAGCAGTACTTC.

The J gene is TRBJ2-7, the V gene TRBV30; TRBD2 matches at 10 bases. The CDR3 runs 16 residues. Looked up from germline, CDR1 is GTSNPN and CDR2 is SVGIG (reference sequence). The V gene end was trimmed by 2 bases and the J gene end by 0 bases; junction bases not matched to a gene: 7. CDR3 loop: CAWSRGLAGDSYEQYF. Written as DNA, the CDR3 is TGTGCCTGGAGTAGGGGCCTAGCGGGAGACTCCTACGAGCAGTACTTC.

The chain carries TRBV2 and TRBJ1-2, with 7 bases matching TRBD1. Losses at the gene ends were 2 bases for V and 6 bases for J; bases not matched to a gene: 9. Germline V gene lookup returns CDR1 SNHLY and CDR2 FYNNEI. This CDR3 has 15 amino acids. CDR3 bases: TGTGCCAGCAGTGAAAGACGGGAACAGGGGAATGGCTACACCTTC. Residues: CASSERREQGNGYTF.

In this sample, this clone turned up once. This chain uses TRBV27 with TRBJ2-7, with 11 bases matching TRBD2. This CDR3 has 16 amino acids. V trimming: 3 bases; J trimming: 6 bases; junction bases outside the gene matches: 10. CDR1 and CDR2 from the germline V gene are MNHEY and SMNVEV (reference sequence). The CDR3 bases are TGTGCCAGCAGTTTGGGTAGCGGGAGGGCCTCGAGCGAGCAGTACTTC. Amino acid sequence: CASSLGSGRASSEQYF.

This clone was picked up one time. The V and J genes are TRBV7-9 and TRBJ1-2, with no clear D. The CDR3 sequence is 12 residues long. Per germline, CDR1 SEHNR and CDR2 FQNEAQ (reference sequence). Trimming pared 3 bases from V and 4 bases from J, leaving 6 bases between. As DNA, the CDR3 is TGTGCCAGCAGCTTGGAGTTCTATGGCTACACCTTC. It is translated as CASSLEFYGYTF. The whole variable domain, remainder taken from reference TRBV7-9 and TRBJ1-2, is DTGVSQNPRHKITKRGQNVTFRCDPISEHNRLYWYRQTLGQGPEFLTYFQNEAQLEKSRLLSDRFSAERPKGSFSTLEIQRTEQGDSAMYLCASSLEFYGYTFGSGTRLTVV.

This clone has more than one count but fewer than ten. The chain uses TRBV7-2 and TRBJ2-1; 12 bases match TRBD2. The V and J ends lost 5 bases and 2 bases, in that order; junction bases with no gene match: 4. Germline V gene sequence: CDR1 SGHTA, CDR2 FQGNSA. The CDR3 has 16 residues. The CDR3 nucleotides are TGTGCCAGCAGCACCCTAGCGGGAGGGCCCTACAATGAGCAGTTCTTC. The encoded protein is CASSTLAGGPYNEQFF.

The chain couples TRBV5-1 to TRBJ1-1; 10 positions agree with TRBD1. CDR1 is SGHRS and CDR2 is YFSETQ in the germline V gene. With 4 bases clipped from V and 3 bases from J, the junction kept 6 bases outside the gene matches. This CDR3 is 15 amino acids long. CDR3 DNA: TGCGCCAGCAGCCTAGGACAGGGGGATTACACTGAAGCTTTCTTT. It encodes CASSLGQGDYTEAFF. Drawing the rest from reference TRBV5-1 and TRBJ1-1, the complete variable domain is KAGVTQTPRYLIKTRGQQVTLSCSPISGHRSVSWYQQTPGQGLQFLFEYFSETQRNKGNFPGRFSGRQFSNSRSEMNVSTLELGDSALYLCASSLGQGDYTEAFFGQGTRLTVV.

This clone was seen a few times. The chain joins TRBV9 to TRBJ2-7; 7 nucleotides align to TRBD2. Germline CDR1 reads SGDLS; CDR2 reads YYNGEE. V gave up 4 bases and J gave up 2 bases; unmatched junction bases: 15. The CDR3 contains 17 residues. The CDR3 spells CASSRGVSSMPAYEQYF. CDR3 coding DNA: TGTGCCAGCAGCCGGGGGGTATCCAGTATGCCTGCCTACGAGCAGTACTTC. Combining the CDR3 with reference TRBV9 and TRBJ2-7 gives the whole variable domain DSGVTQTPKHLITATGQRVTLRCSPRSGDLSVYWYQQSLDQGLQFLIQYYNGEERAKGNILERFSAQQFPDLHSELNLSSLELGDSALYFCASSRGVSSMPAYEQYFGPGTRLTVT.